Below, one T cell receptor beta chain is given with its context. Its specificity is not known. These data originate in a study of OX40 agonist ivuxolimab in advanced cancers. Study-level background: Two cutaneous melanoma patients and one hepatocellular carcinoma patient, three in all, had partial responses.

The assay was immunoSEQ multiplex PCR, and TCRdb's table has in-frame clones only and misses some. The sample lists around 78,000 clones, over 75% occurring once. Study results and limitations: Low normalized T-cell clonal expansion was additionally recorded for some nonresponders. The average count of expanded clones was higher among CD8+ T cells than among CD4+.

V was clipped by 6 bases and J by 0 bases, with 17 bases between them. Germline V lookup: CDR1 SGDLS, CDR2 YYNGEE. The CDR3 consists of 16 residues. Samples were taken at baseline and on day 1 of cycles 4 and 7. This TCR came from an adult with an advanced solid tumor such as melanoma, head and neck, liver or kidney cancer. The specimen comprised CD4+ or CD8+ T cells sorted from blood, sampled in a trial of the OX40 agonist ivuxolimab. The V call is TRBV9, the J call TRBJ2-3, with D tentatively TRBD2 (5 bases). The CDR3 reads CASTYNVGASTDTQYF. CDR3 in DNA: TGTGCCAGCACTTATAACGTGGGAGCAAGCACAGATACGCAGTATTTT. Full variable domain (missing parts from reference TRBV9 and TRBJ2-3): DSGVTQTPKHLITATGQRVTLRCSPRSGDLSVYWYQQSLDQGLQFLIQYYNGEERAKGNILERFSAQQFPDLHSELNLSSLELGDSALYFCASTYNVGASTDTQYFGPGTRLTVL.